One sample yielded the 15 T cell receptor beta chains listed below, sequenced in a study of siplizumab effects on memory and regulatory T cells. For these receptors, no antigen is known. Coculture of mixed lymphocyte reaction cells was performed at 37°C for approximately six days. Generated by immunoSEQ multiplex PCR, the TCRdb table keeps only in-frame clones and is missing some. The data show about 10,000 clones, more than 35% seen once. The sample consisted of CFSE-low (dividing) CD8+ T cells sorted from an allogeneic mixed lymphocyte reaction. These receptors originate from a human donor in good health; the cells came from an allogeneic mixed lymphocyte reaction.

By frequency in the sample, this clone is medium-sized. CDR3 DNA sequence: TGTGCCAGCTCACCACCACCGGGGGGGACCAAAAACATTCAGTACTTC. It is translated as CASSPPPGGTKNIQYF. V gene TRBV18 combines with J gene TRBJ2-4; 8 bases map to TRBD2. CDR1 and CDR2 from the germline V gene are KGHSH and LQKENI. V lost 0 bases, J lost 2 bases, and 3 bases stayed unmatched. This CDR3 has 16 amino acids.

This clone is medium-sized. This rearrangement joins TRBV7-6 to TRBJ1-1, with D unclear. CDR1 is SGHVS and CDR2 is FNYEAQ in the germline V gene. The CDR3 consists of 17 residues. Trimming took off 3 bases at V and 3 bases at J, with 20 bases between the two ends. In DNA form, the CDR3 reads TGTGCCAGCAGCTTCGATCGGGGTGTCGGTACGGACACTGAAGCTTTCTTT. This translates into CASSFDRGVGTDTEAFF.

This clone showed up just a few times. The chain employs TRBV4-3 and TRBJ1-2; 10 nucleotides match TRBD1. Trimming cost V 5 bases and J 3 bases; bases outside gene matches: 3. Germline V CDR1 and CDR2: LGHNA, YSLEER. The CDR3 loop spans 14 amino acids. CDR3 in amino acids: CASSWDRGDYGYTF. The CDR3 coding sequence is TGCGCCAGCAGCTGGGACAGGGGTGACTATGGCTACACCTTC.

This chain joins TRBV5-1 and TRBJ2-7; weak D call: TRBD1 (6 bases). Germline lookup yields CDR1 SGHRS and CDR2 YFSETQ. The CDR3 is made up of 14 amino acids. The V gene lost 0 bases and the J gene lost 4 bases, with 11 bases spanning the gap. The CDR3 nucleotides are TGCGCCAGCAGCTTGGAAGGACAGTCGTACGAGCAGTACTTC. Protein product: CASSLEGQSYEQYF.

The chain couples TRBV6-9 to TRBJ2-7; perhaps TRBD2 as D (6 bases). The CDR3 has 13 residues. Germline V CDR1 and CDR2: MNHGY, SVAAGI. Deletions cut 4 bases from V and 3 bases from J, with 10 bases between. This CDR3 reads CASSWGVSYEQYF. The CDR3 DNA is TGTGCCAGCAGTTGGGGGGTGAGCTACGAGCAGTACTTC.

This clone counts as medium-sized. Compared with germline, one end of the junction differs, possibly owing to a read error. The chain links TRBV4-3 to TRBJ1-2; D is undetermined. Germline V CDR1 and CDR2: LGHNA, YSLEER. The length of the CDR3 is 16 residues. CDR3: CASSQDPRPANYGYTF. CDR3 nucleotides: TGCGCCAGCAGTCAAGATCCACGGCCCGCTAACTATGGCTACACCTTC.

The genes are TRBV5-4 and TRBJ1-2, with a weak D call TRBD1 (5 bases). The CDR3 has 14 amino acids. Trimming removed 2 bases at V and 6 bases at J, with 14 bases between. Germline assignment: CDR1 SGHNT and CDR2 YYREEE (reference sequence). CDR3: CASSFGGGGDGYTF. The CDR3 DNA is TGTGCCAGCAGCTTCGGCGGCGGGGGGGATGGCTACACCTTC.

The chain has TRBV4-3 and TRBJ2-5; D ambiguous. The V end lost 0 bases, the J end lost 2 bases, and 10 bases lay between the germline ends. The CDR3 contains 15 residues. Germline assignment: CDR1 LGHNA and CDR2 YSLEER. The CDR3 DNA reads TGCGCCAGCAGCCAAGATCTGGAATATCAAGAGACCCAGTACTTC. This sequence encodes CASSQDLEYQETQYF.

The gene calls are TRBV13 and TRBJ2-5; D unclear. Trimming left V 0 bases short and J 4 bases short, with 6 bases between. Germline-derived CDR1 and CDR2 are PRHDT and FYEKMQ (reference sequence). This CDR3 has 13 residues. CDR3 protein: CASSLGGPETQYF. DNA of the CDR3: TGTGCCAGCAGCTTAGGAGGGCCAGAGACCCAGTACTTC.

The chain links TRBV6-5 to TRBJ1-2, with no clear D. The CDR3 contains 11 residues. The ends were cut back, 6 bases at V and 2 bases at J, with 4 bases in the middle. Germline-derived CDR1 and CDR2 are MNHEY and SVGAGI. The CDR3 sequence is CASRYNYGYTF. DNA for the CDR3: TGTGCCAGCAGGTACAACTATGGCTACACCTTC.

The chain combines TRBV11-1 with TRBJ1-2, with D possibly being TRBD1 (6 bases). V lost 7 bases to trimming and J lost 6 bases, with 18 bases between them. The germline gives CDR1 SGHAT, CDR2 FQDESV (reference sequence). The CDR3 totals 14 residues. CDR3: CASTSPDRPHGYTF. In DNA, the CDR3 is TGTGCCAGCACCTCCCCCGACAGGCCCCATGGCTACACCTTC.

This clone was seen a handful of times. J is TRBJ2-5 and V is TRBV19; 15 nucleotides line up with TRBD2. The length of the CDR3 is 17 residues. V gave up 4 bases and J gave up 4 bases; unmatched junction bases: 7. CDR1 and CDR2 from the germline V gene are LNHDA and SQIVND (reference sequence). CDR3 nucleotides: TGTGCCAGTAGTAGGACTAGCGGGGGGGCTCTATCAGAGACCCAGTACTTC. Its translation: CASSRTSGGALSETQYF.

This clone was counted between two and nine times. The rearrangement links TRBV4-1 to TRBJ2-7; D not certain. V lost 1 base to trimming and J lost 2 bases, with 12 bases between them. Germline loops: CDR1 MGHRA, CDR2 YSYEKL. The CDR3 totals 15 residues. CDR3 nucleotide sequence: TGCGCCAGCAGCCAAGTGGGTGGCCGGCCCTACGAGCAGTACTTC. Its protein is CASSQVGGRPYEQYF.

This clone is classed as medium-sized (0.01 to 0.1%). This sequence joins TRBV29-1 and TRBJ1-4; weak D call: TRBD1 (5 bases). Germline V gives CDR1 SQVTM, CDR2 ANQGSEA. V dropped 3 bases and J dropped 0 bases, with 14 bases sitting between them. This CDR3 comprises 16 residues. For the CDR3, the DNA is TGCAGCGTTGAGGGGGGTTCCCTTGCAACTAATGAAAAACTGTTTTTT. It encodes CSVEGGSLATNEKLFF.

This clone was seen a few times. The gene calls are TRBV6-6 and TRBJ2-7; the D is unclear. The CDR3 is made up of 14 amino acids. Germline lookup yields CDR1 MNHNY and CDR2 SVGAGI (reference sequence). V lost 2 bases to trimming and J lost 2 bases, with 10 bases between them. CDR3 in amino acids: CASSYGQGPYEQYF. CDR3 coding DNA: TGTGCCAGCAGTTACGGTCAAGGGCCCTACGAGCAGTACTTC.